What follows are 18 T cell receptor beta chains derived from one specimen sequenced in a study of OX40 agonist ivuxolimab in advanced cancers. Some clones are missing from TCRdb's copy, which holds only in-frame ones; the method was immunoSEQ multiplex PCR. The sample consists of more than 50,000 clones, roughly 85% of them appearing once. The specimen comprised CD4+ or CD8+ T cells sorted from blood, sampled in a trial of the OX40 agonist ivuxolimab. These TCRs come from an adult with an advanced solid tumor such as melanoma, head and neck, liver or kidney cancer.

This chain connects TRBV7-9 to TRBJ1-2; D gene unclear. Germline V gene sequence: CDR1 SEHNR, CDR2 FQNEAQ (reference sequence). The CDR3 loop spans 13 amino acids. With 5 bases removed from V and 3 bases from J, the gap between germline ends came to 10 bases. Here the CDR3 reads CASSPREDYGYTF. CDR3 sequence (DNA): TGTGCCAGCAGCCCGAGGGAGGACTATGGCTACACCTTC.

V usage is TRBV6-5 and J usage is TRBJ1-3, with D unresolved. Germline V lookup: CDR1 MNHEY, CDR2 SVGAGI. Trimming removed 7 bases from V and 4 bases from J, with 14 bases in between. The CDR3 runs 14 residues. Here the CDR3 DNA reads TGTGCCAGCACTGATTCTACGTCGGGAAACACCATATATTTT. Protein sequence: CASTDSTSGNTIYF.

This chain uses TRBV19 with TRBJ1-5; 7 nucleotides agree with TRBD1. V shed 4 bases, J shed 4 bases, and the junction held 7 bases outside the gene matches. The CDR3 consists of 15 residues. From germline, CDR1 is LNHDA and CDR2 SQIVND (reference sequence). DNA for the CDR3: TGTGCCAGTAGTAGCTGGGACAGCGAAAATCAGCCCCAGCATTTT. Translation: CASSSWDSENQPQHF.

V gene TRBV7-9 combines with J gene TRBJ1-4; a weak D match, TRBD1 (5 bases). Germline CDR1 is SEHNR and CDR2 is FQNEAQ (reference sequence). This CDR3 contains 12 residues. Trimming took 1 base from V and 12 from J, leaving 9 bases between them. CDR3 in DNA: TGTGCCAGCAGCTTAGTGGGGGAAGAACTGTTTTTT. Translation gives CASSLVGEELFF.

The chain recombines TRBV5-6 with TRBJ2-5; D is undetermined. Judging by the DNA end, TRBJ2-7 fits better; the J call may be wrong. This CDR3 is 12 amino acids long. The germline V gene has CDR1 SGHDT and CDR2 YYEEEE. The CDR3 protein is CASSLSVYEQYF. The CDR3 DNA reads as TGTGCCAGCAGCTTGTCAGTTTACGAGCAGTACTTC.

The rearrangement links TRBV5-1 to TRBJ1-3; 10 nucleotides align to TRBD1. The germline CDR1 and CDR2 sequences are SGHRS and YFSETQ. The CDR3 has 16 residues. Trimming at V came to 2 bases and at J to 8 bases, leaving 10 bases not matched to a gene. Written as DNA, the CDR3 is TGCGCCAGCAGCTTATCCGGGACAGGGGACGGAGACACCATATATTTT. This encodes CASSLSGTGDGDTIYF.

In its sample, this clone was seen a few times. This chain links TRBV7-2 with TRBJ2-6; D is ambiguous. In germline, CDR1 is SGHTA, CDR2 FQGNSA. The V and J ends lost 1 base and 2 bases respectively, with 6 bases between them. This CDR3 is 15 amino acids long. The chain's CDR3 is CASSLEVAGANVLTF. CDR3 bases: TGTGCCAGCAGCTTAGAGGTAGCTGGGGCCAACGTCCTGACTTTC.

The rearrangement links TRBV11-2 to TRBJ2-1; D is unresolved. Trimming removed 1 base from V and 7 bases from J, with 8 bases in between. The CDR3 runs to 13 residues. CDR1 is SGHAT, CDR2 FQNNGV, per germline. CDR3: CASSLVMGNEQFF. CDR3 sequence (DNA): TGTGCCAGCAGCTTAGTCATGGGAAATGAGCAGTTCTTC. Together with reference TRBV11-2 and TRBJ2-1, the CDR3 gives the full variable domain: EAGVAQSPRYKIIEKRQSVAFWCNPISGHATLYWYQQILGQGPKLLIQFQNNGVVDDSQLPKDRFSAERLKGVDSTLKIQPAKLEDSAVYLCASSLVMGNEQFFGPGTRLTVL.

The chain links TRBV7-2 to TRBJ2-5, with D unresolved. Germline-derived CDR1 and CDR2 are SGHTA and FQGNSA. Trimming removed 1 base at V and 0 bases at J, with 6 bases between. The CDR3 totals 14 residues. CDR3 sequence reads: CASSLVPDQETQYF. Written as DNA, the CDR3 is TGTGCCAGCAGCTTAGTCCCAGACCAAGAGACCCAGTACTTC.

This rearrangement joins TRBV11-2 to TRBJ1-1; D gene unclear. Trimming cost V 0 bases and J 1 base, with 9 bases left between them. CDR3 size: 15 residues. The germline gives CDR1 SGHAT, CDR2 FQNNGV. The CDR3 spells CASSLEHGGNTEAFF. The CDR3 DNA reads TGTGCCAGCAGCTTAGAACATGGCGGGAACACTGAAGCTTTCTTT.

The gene calls are TRBV11-2 and TRBJ2-7; D possibly corresponds to TRBD2 (6 bases). The CDR3 length is 16 residues. Trimming cost V 6 bases and J 5 bases, with 23 bases left between them. From germline, CDR1 is SGHAT and CDR2 FQNNGV. CDR3 in amino acids: CASSFKGRSITHEQYF. The DNA for the CDR3 is TGTGCCAGCAGTTTTAAGGGGAGGAGTATAACCCACGAGCAGTACTTC.

V gene TRBV7-3 combines with J gene TRBJ2-5; D is perhaps TRBD2 (6 bases). The end of the DNA aligns better with TRBJ2-7, so the J call may be wrong. CDR1 is SGHTA and CDR2 is FQGTGA in the germline V gene. This CDR3 region has 13 residues. The CDR3 DNA reads TGTGCCAGCAGCCCCACGGGGGTGAACGAGCAGTACTTC. Its translation: CASSPTGVNEQYF.

The V gene is TRBV27, the J gene TRBJ2-1, with TRBD2 matching 8 bases. Germline CDR1 and CDR2: MNHEY and SMNVEV (reference sequence). V lost 2 bases to trimming and J lost 3 bases; unmatched junction nucleotides: 0. This CDR3 comprises 14 residues. CDR3 sequence (DNA): TGTGCCAGCAGTTTAACTAGCGGCTACAATGAGCAGTTCTTC. It is translated as CASSLTSGYNEQFF.

The table lists this clone with a count of one. V and J are TRBV10-3 and TRBJ1-5; no clear D. This CDR3 has 15 residues. CDR1 ENHRY and CDR2 SYGVKD come from the germline V gene. Trimming removed 0 bases from V and 7 bases from J, with 13 bases in between. CDR3 DNA: TGTGCCATCAGTGAGTCAGAGTTGCAAAACCAGCCCCAGCATTTT. It specifies CAISESELQNQPQHF.

The chain uses TRBV5-1 and TRBJ2-1; TRBD1 agrees at 9 bases. Germline loops: CDR1 SGHRS, CDR2 YFSETQ. V lost 2 bases, J lost 6 bases, and 9 bases stayed unmatched. This CDR3 spans 16 amino acids. The CDR3 sequence: CASSFLTGGPGNEQFF. In DNA form, the CDR3 reads TGCGCCAGCAGCTTCCTTACAGGGGGCCCGGGCAATGAGCAGTTCTTC.

This clone was detected only a few times. The chain has TRBV7-9 and TRBJ2-5, with a possible D match to TRBD2 (5 bases). The CDR3 contains 14 residues. Germline V gene sequence: CDR1 SEHNR, CDR2 FQNEAQ (reference sequence). V shed 0 bases and J shed 5 bases, with 10 bases lying between them. The CDR3 is CASSLAGLGETQYF. In DNA form, the CDR3 reads TGTGCCAGCAGCTTAGCAGGACTTGGGGAGACCCAGTACTTC.

The chain couples TRBV7-8 to TRBJ1-6; possibly TRBD1 for D (6 bases). This CDR3 comprises 16 residues. Per the germline V gene, CDR1 is SGHVS and CDR2 is FQNEAQ. Trimming took off 7 bases at V and 5 bases at J, with 18 bases between the two ends. CDR3 amino acids: CASTLSWGADNSPLHF. DNA of the CDR3: TGTGCCAGCACCCTTAGTTGGGGGGCTGATAATTCACCCCTCCACTTT. Using reference TRBV7-8 and TRBJ1-6 for the parts outside the CDR3, the full variable domain is GAGVSQSPRYKVAKRGQDVALRCDPISGHVSLFWYQQALGQGPEFLTYFQNEAQLDKSGLPSDRFFAERPEGSVSTLKIQRTQQEDSAVYLCASTLSWGADNSPLHFGNGTRLTVT.

The chain recombines TRBV4-1 with TRBJ2-3, with D tentatively TRBD2 (6 bases). Looked up from germline, CDR1 is MGHRA and CDR2 is YSYEKL. V dropped 2 bases and J dropped 7 bases, with 25 bases sitting between them. The CDR3 totals 18 residues. CDR3: CASSQSKGLARGHYTQYF. CDR3 DNA sequence: TGCGCCAGCAGCCAAAGTAAAGGCCTAGCGAGAGGTCATTATACGCAGTATTTT.